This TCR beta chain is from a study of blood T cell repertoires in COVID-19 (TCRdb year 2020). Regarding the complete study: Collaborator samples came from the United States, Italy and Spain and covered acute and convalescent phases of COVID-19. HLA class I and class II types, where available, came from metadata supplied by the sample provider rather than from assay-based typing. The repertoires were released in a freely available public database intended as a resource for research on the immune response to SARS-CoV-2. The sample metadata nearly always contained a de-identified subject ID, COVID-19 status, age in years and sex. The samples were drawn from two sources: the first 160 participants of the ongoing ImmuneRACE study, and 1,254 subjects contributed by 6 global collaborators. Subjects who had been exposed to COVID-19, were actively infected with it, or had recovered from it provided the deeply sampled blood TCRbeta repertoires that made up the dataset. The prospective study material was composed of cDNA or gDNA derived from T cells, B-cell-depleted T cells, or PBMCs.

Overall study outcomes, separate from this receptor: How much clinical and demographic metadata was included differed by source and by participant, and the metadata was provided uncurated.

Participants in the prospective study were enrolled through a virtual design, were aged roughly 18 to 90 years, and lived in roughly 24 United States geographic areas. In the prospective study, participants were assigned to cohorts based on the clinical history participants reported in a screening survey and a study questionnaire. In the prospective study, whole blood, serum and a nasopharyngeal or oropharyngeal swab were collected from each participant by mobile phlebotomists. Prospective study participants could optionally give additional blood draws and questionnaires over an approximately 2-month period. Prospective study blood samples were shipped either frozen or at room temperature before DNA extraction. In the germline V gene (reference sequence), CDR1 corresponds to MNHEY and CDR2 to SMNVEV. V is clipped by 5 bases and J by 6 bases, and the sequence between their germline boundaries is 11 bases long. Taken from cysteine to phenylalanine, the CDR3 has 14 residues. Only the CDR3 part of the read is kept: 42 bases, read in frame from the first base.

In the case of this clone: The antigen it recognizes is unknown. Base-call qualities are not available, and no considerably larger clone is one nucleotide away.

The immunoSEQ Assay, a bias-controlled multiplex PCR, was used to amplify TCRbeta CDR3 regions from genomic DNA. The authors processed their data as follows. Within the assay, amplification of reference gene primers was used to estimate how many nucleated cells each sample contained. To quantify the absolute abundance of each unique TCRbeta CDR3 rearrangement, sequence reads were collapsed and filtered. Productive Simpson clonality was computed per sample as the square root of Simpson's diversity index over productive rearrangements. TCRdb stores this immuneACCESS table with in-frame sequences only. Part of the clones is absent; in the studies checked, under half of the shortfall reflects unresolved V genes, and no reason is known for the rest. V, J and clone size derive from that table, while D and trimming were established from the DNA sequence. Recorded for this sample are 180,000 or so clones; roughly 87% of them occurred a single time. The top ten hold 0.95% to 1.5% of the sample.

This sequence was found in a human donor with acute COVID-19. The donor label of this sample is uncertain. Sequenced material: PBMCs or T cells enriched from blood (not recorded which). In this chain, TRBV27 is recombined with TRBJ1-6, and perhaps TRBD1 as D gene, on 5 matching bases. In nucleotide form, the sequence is TGTGCCAGCAGTCTTCAGGGAGGTAATTCACCCCTCCACTTT. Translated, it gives CASSLQGGNSPLHF.